This TCR beta chain emerged from a study of CD8 T cells in ankylosing spondylitis. Study-wide findings and caveats: In ankylosing spondylitis blood, a motif of about eight highly homologous TCR beta variants appeared characteristic.

TCRdb analysed the 5' RACE reads with MiXCR anew, one entry per CDR3 protein. The repertoire has about 340,000 distinct CDR3 sequences, under 8.5% of them found once; the top ten carry 14% to 15%. Looked up from germline, CDR1 is LGHDT and CDR2 is YNNKEL (reference sequence). V lost 4 bases and J 1 base, leaving 7 bases between the germline ends. CDR3 length equals 13 residues. This clonotype was counted between two and nine times. Its specificity is unknown. This TCR was sampled from a male donor with ankylosing spondylitis. The specimen was blood, either unsorted or a sorted T cell fraction (not recorded which). The J gene is TRBJ2-5, the V gene TRBV3-1; unclear D gene. CDR3 nucleotides: TGTGCCAGCAGCCCCATTTTCCAAGAGACCCAGTACTTC. It translates to CASSPIFQETQYF.